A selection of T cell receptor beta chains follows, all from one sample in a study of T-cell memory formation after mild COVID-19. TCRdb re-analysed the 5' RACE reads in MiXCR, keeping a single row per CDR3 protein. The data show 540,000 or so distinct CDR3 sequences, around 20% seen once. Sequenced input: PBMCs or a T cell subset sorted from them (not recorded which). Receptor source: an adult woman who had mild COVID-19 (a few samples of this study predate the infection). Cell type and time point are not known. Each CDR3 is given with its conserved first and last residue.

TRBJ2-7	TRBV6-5	CASRTTGGASYEQYF
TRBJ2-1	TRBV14	CASSPGLAELNEQFF
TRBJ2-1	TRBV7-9	CASSLGPSGSYNEQFF
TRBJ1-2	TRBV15	CATSARAGGGYGYTF
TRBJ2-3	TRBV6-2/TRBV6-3	CASSYISGTRGSDTQYF
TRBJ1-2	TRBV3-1	CASSPQGRGYGYTF
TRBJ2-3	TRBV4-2	CASSRGRLDSVMSTDTQYF
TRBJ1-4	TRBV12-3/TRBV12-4	CASSLGGVRLFF
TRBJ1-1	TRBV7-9	CASSRVEGAPLAFF
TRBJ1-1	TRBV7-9	CASSLETGGYTEAFF
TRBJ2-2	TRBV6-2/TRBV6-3	CASSYGQITGELFF